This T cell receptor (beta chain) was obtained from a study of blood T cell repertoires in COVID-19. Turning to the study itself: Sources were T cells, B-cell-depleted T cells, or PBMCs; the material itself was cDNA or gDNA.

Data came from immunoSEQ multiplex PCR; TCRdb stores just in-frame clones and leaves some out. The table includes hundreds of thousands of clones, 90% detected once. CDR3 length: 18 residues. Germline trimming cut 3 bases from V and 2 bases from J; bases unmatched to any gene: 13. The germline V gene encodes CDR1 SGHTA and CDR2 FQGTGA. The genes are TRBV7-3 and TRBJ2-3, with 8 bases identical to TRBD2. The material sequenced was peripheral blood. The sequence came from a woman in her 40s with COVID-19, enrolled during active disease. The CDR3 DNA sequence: TGTGCCAGCAGCTTTAGGGCAGTGGGCGGGGGGAACACAGATACGCAGTATTTT. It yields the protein CASSFRAVGGGNTDTQYF.